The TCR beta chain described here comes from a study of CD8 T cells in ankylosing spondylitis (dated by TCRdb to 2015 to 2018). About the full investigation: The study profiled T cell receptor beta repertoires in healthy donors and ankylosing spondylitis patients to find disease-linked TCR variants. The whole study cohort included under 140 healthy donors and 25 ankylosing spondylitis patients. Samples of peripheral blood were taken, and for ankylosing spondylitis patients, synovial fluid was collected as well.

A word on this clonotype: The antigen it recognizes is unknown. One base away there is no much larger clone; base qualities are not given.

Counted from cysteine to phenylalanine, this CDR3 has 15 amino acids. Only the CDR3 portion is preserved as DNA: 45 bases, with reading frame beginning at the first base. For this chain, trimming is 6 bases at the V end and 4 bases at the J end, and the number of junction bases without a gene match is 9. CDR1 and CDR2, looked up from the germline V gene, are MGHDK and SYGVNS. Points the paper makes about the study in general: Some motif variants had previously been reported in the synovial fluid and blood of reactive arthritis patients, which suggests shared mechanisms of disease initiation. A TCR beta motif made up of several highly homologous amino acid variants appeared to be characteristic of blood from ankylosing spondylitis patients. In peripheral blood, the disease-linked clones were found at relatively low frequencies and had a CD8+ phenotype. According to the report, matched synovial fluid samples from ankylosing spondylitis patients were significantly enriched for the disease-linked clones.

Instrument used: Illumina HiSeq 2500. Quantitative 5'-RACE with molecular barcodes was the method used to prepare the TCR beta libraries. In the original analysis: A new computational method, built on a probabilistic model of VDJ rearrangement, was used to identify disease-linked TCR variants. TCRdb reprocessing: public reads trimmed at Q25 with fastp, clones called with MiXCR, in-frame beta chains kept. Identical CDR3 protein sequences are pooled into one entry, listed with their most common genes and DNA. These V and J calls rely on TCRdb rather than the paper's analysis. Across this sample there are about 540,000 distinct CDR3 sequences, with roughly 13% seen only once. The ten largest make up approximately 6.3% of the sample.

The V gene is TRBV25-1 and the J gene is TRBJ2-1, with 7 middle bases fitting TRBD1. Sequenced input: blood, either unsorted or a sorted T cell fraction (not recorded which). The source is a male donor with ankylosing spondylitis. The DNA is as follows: TGTGCCAGCAGCCTCCCCGGGACAGCTTACAATGAGCAGTTCTTC. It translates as CASSLPGTAYNEQFF.